The present T cell receptor beta chain was sequenced within a study of T-cell memory formation after mild COVID-19 (dated by TCRdb to the early 2020s). Describing the broader study: TCR sequence clusters from the two donors were largely donor specific. Two young, previously healthy adult volunteers, one female and one male, were included in the cohort. In two donors, T-cell clones that expanded and contracted after mild COVID-19 were followed by sequencing TCRalpha and TCRbeta repertoires longitudinally. Findings and caveats that apply to the study as a whole: Only a couple of mild cases were covered by the study, and larger cohorts that include severe cases with pre-infection samples were considered necessary. Some responding clones were detected in pre-infection memory, suggesting pre-existing cross-reactive memory T cells joined the SARS-CoV-2 response. SARS-CoV-2 specificity of the second-wave clones peaking on day 37 was not confirmed. Contracting CD4+ clones were found mainly in CM and EM memory subsets, while CD8+ clones were enriched in EMRA. Clones contracting from day 15 to 85 had balanced CD4/CD8 phenotypes, while a second wave expanding from day 15 to 37 was biased towards CD4+.

Concerning this clonotype itself: Which antigen it targets is not known. It has no much larger one-base neighbor in the sample; base qualities were not kept.

TCRdb records Illumina NovaSeq 6000 as the sequencer. TCRalpha and TCRbeta cDNA libraries were built by 5'RACE with constant-segment primers, adding sample barcodes and unique molecular identifiers. RNA was extracted from every sample with Trizol reagent. The libraries were amplified in two PCR steps, and the second step added a second sample barcode and Illumina TruSeq adapters. The libraries were sequenced on an Illumina NovaSeq using 2 x 150 bp paired-end reads. As for the authors' bioinformatics: Demultiplexing of reads and collapsing into UMI-guided consensus sequences were performed with migec v1.2.7. Using mixcr v2.1.11, the UMI consensuses were aligned to TRA and TRB V and J templates and assembled into clonotypes. A clonotype was counted as expanded or contracted only if both edgeR and NoisET called the change significant, with noise models trained on biological replicates. For edgeR calls, the cutoffs were a false discovery rate-adjusted p below 0.01 and a log2 fold-change threshold of 1. As an exploratory analysis of dynamics, PCA with hierarchical clustering was applied to max-normalized trajectories of the 1000 most abundant clonotypes. The CD4 or CD8 phenotype of responding clones was assigned using the separately sequenced CD4+ and CD8+ repertoires. TCRdb trimmed the raw reads at Q25, called clones with MiXCR and kept productive beta chains. A single entry per CDR3 protein holds the most common genes and DNA from its merged rows. The V and J calls shown here were made by TCRdb, not taken from the authors' results. The sample records 70,000 to 100,000 distinct CDR3 sequences, approximately 16% of which are singletons. The top ten constitute roughly two fifths of the sample.

The CDR3 has 15 amino acids, counting the end cysteine and phenylalanine. Only the CDR3 portion is preserved as DNA: 45 bases, with reading frame beginning at the first base. V drops 3 bases and J drops 8 bases, leaving 18 bases in between. Per the germline V gene, SGHDT is the CDR1 and YYEEEE is the CDR2. PBMCs were isolated by Ficoll-Paque density gradient centrifugation. Sequencing input: PBMCs or a T cell subset sorted from them (not recorded which). The sequence came from a man aged 18 to 30 who had mild COVID-19 (a few samples of this study predate the infection). The sample titles of this study are shuffled in the database, so cell type and time point are left out; the donor was told from shared clones. The V gene is TRBV5-6 and the J gene is TRBJ2-1, and the D gene may be TRBD2, 7 bases matching. The CDR3 here reads CASSWTRGGVHEQFF. The bases read TGTGCCAGCAGCTGGACTAGAGGGGGGGTACATGAGCAGTTCTTC.